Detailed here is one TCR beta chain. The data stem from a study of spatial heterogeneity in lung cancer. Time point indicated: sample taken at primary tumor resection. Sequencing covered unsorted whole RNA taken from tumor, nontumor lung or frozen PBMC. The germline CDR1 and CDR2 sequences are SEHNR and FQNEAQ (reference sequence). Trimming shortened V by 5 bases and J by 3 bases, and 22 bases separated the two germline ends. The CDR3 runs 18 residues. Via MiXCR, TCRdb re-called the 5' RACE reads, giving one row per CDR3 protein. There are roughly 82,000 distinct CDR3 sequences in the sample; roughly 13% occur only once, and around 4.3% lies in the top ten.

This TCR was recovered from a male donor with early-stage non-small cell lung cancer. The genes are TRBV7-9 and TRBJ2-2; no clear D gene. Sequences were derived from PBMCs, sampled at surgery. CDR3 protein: CASSLPRALPYDTGELFF. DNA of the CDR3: TGTGCCAGCAGCCTCCCTCGCGCCCTCCCCTATGACACCGGGGAGCTGTTTTTT.